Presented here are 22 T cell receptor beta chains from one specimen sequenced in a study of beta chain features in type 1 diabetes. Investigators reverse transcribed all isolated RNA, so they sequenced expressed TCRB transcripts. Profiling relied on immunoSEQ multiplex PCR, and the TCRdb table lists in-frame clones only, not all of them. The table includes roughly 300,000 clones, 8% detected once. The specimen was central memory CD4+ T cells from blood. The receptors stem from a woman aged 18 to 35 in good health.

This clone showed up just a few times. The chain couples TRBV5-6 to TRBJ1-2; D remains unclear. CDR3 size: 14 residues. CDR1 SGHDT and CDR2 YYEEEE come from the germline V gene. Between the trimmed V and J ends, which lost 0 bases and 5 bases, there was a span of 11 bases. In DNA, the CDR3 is TGTGCCAGCAGCTTGGTTGACGAAAAATATGGCTACACCTTC. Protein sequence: CASSLVDEKYGYTF.

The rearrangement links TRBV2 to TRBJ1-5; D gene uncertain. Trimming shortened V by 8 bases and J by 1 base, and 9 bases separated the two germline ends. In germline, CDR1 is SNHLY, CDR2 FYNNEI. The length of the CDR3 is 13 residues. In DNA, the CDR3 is TGTGCCAGCGGTCAGGTCAGCAATCAGCCCCAGCATTTT. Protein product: CASGQVSNQPQHF.

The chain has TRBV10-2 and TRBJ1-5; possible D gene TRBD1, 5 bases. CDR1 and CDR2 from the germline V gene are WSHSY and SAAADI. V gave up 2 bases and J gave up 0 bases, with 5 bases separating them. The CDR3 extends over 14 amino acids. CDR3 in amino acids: CASSEGGSNQPQHF. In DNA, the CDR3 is TGCGCCAGCAGTGAGGGGGGTAGCAATCAGCCCCAGCATTTT.

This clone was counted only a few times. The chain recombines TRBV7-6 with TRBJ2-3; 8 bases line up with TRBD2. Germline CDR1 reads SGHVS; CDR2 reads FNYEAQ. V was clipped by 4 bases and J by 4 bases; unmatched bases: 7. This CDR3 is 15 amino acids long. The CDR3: CASSSGLARADTQYF. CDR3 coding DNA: TGTGCCAGCAGCTCTGGACTAGCCAGAGCAGATACGCAGTATTTT.

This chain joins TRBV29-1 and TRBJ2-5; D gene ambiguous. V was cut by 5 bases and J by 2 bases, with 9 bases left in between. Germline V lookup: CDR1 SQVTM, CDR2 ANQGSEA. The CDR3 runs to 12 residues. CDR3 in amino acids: CSVIIQQETQYF. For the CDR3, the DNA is TGCAGCGTTATAATTCAACAAGAGACCCAGTACTTC.

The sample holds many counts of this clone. In DNA, the CDR3 is TGTGCCAGCAGCTTAGAAGACGGGTACGAGCAGTACTTC. Translating gives CASSLEDGYEQYF. V usage is TRBV7-2 and J usage is TRBJ2-7; D is uncertain. The V gene lost 1 base and the J gene lost 4 bases, with 8 bases spanning the gap. The CDR3 extends over 13 amino acids. CDR1 and CDR2 from the germline V gene are SGHTA and FQGNSA.

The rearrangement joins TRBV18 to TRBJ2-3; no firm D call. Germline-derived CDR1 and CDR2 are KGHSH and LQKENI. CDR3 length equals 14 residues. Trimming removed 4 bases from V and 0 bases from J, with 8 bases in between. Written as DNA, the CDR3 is TGTGCCAGCTCACTGAGAAGGAGCACAGATACGCAGTATTTT. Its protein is CASSLRRSTDTQYF.

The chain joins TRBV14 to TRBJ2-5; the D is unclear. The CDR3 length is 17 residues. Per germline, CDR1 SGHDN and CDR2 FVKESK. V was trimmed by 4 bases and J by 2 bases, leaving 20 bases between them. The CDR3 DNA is TGTGCCAGCAGCCCCAGAATTGGTCCTCTCCCGCAAGAGACCCAGTACTTC. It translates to CASSPRIGPLPQETQYF.

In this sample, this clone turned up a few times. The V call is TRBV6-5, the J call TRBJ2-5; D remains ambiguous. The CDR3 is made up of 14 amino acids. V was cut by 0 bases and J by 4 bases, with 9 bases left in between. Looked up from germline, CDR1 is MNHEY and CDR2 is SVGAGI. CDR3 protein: CASSYSRVGETQYF. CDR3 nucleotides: TGTGCCAGCAGTTACTCGAGAGTGGGAGAGACCCAGTACTTC.

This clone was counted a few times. The CDR3 is CASSPRSPSMETQYF. The CDR3 nucleotides are TGTGCCAGCAGCCCCCGCTCGCCCTCGATGGAGACCCAGTACTTC. The chain couples TRBV5-4 to TRBJ2-5; no firm D call. This CDR3 is 15 amino acids long. V was trimmed by 4 bases and J by 5 bases, leaving 18 bases between them. Germline lookup yields CDR1 SGHNT and CDR2 YYREEE (reference sequence).

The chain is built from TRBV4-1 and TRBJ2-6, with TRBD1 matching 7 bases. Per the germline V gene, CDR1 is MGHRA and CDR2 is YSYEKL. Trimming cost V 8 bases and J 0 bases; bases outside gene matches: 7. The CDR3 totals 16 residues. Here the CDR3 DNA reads TGCGCCAGCGAACGGGACAGAGACTCTGGGGCCAACGTCCTGACTTTC. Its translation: CASERDRDSGANVLTF.

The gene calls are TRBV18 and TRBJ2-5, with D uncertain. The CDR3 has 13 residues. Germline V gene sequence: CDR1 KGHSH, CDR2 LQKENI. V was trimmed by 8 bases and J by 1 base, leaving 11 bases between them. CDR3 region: CASSGNIQETQYF. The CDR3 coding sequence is TGTGCCAGCAGTGGAAACATCCAAGAGACCCAGTACTTC.

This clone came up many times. In nucleotides, the CDR3 is TGCGCCAGCAGCTTGGGTGCTGCCTACAATGAGCAGTTCTTC. Amino acids: CASSLGAAYNEQFF. The chain carries TRBV5-1 and TRBJ2-1; D remains ambiguous. In germline, CDR1 is SGHRS, CDR2 YFSETQ. Trimming removed 0 bases at V and 2 bases at J, with 6 bases between. The length of the CDR3 is 14 residues.

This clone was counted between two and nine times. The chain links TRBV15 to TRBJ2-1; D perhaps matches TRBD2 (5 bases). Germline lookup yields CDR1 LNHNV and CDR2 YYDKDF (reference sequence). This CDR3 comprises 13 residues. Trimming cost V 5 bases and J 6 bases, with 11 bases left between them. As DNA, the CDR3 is TGTGCCACCAGCCGGGATATTGCCAATGAGCAGTTCTTC. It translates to CATSRDIANEQFF.

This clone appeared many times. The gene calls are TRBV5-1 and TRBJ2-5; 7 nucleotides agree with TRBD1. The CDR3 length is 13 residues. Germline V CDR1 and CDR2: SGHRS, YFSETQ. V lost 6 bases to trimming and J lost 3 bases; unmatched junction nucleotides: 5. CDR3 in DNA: TGCGCCAGCAACTACAGGGGTGAAGAGACCCAGTACTTC. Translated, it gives CASNYRGEETQYF.

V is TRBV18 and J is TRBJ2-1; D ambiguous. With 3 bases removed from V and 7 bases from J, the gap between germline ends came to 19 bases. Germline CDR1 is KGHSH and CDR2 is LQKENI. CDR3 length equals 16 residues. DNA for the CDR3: TGTGCCAGCTCACCGATATTTGCCAGGACCCAGAATGAGCAGTTCTTC. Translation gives CASSPIFARTQNEQFF.

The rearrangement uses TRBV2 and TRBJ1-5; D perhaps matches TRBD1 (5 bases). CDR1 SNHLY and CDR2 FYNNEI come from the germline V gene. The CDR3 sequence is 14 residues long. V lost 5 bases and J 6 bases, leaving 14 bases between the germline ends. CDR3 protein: CASSPDSELQPQHF. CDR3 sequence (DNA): TGTGCCAGCAGTCCCGACAGTGAACTTCAGCCCCAGCATTTT.

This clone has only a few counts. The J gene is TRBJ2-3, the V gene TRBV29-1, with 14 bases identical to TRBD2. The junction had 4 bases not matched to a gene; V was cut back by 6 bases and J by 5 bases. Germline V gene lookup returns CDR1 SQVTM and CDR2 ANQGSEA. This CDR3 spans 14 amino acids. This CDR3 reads CSVRGLAGGDTQYF. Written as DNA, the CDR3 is TGCAGCGTGAGAGGACTAGCGGGAGGAGATACGCAGTATTTT.

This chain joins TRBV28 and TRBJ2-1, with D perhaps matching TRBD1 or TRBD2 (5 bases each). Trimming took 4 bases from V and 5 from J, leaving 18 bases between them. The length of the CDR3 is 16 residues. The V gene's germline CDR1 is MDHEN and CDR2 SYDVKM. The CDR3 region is CASSSLAAGTNNEQFF. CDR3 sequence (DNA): TGTGCCAGCAGTTCCCTAGCCGCAGGGACCAACAATGAGCAGTTCTTC.

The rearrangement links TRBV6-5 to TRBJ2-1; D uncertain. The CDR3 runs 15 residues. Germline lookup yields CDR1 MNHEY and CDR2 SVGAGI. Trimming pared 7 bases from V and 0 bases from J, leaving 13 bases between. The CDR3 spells CASTRRWASYNEQFF. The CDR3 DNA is TGTGCCAGCACCCGGCGTTGGGCCTCCTACAATGAGCAGTTCTTC.

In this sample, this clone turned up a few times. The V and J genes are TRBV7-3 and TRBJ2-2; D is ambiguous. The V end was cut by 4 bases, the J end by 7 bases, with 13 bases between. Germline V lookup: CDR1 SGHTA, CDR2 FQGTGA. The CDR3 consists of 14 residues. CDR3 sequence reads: CASSYLRANGELFF. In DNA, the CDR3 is TGTGCCAGCAGCTACCTAAGGGCTAACGGGGAGCTGTTTTTT.

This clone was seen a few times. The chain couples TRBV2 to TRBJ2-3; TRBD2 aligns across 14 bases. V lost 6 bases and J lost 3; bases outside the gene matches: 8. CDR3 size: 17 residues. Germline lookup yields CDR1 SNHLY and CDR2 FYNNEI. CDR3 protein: CASRAGTSGRGTDTQYF. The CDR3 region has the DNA TGTGCCAGCAGAGCCGGGACTAGCGGGAGAGGGACAGATACGCAGTATTTT. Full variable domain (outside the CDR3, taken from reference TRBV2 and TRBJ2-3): EPEVTQTPSHQVTQMGQEVILRCVPISNHLYFYWYRQILGQKVEFLVSFYNNEISEKSEIFDDQFSVERPDGSNFTLKIRSTKLEDSAMYFCASRAGTSGRGTDTQYFGPGTRLTVL.